This T cell receptor beta chain was found in a study of a mutant IDH1 vaccine in newly diagnosed glioma. Only in-frame clones appear in the TCRdb table, and some are missing; sequencing was by immunoSEQ multiplex PCR. The sample yields 9,500 to 13,000 clones, roughly four fifths seen once. The V end lost 0 bases, the J end lost 4 bases, and 12 bases lay between the germline ends. Germline CDR1 reads ENHRY; CDR2 reads SYGVKD. CDR3 length: 15 residues. Specified time point: week 47, end of study. It was 300 ug of mutant IDH1 20-mer peptide that made up each vaccine dose, given with topical imiquimod. New astrocytomas of WHO grade 3 or 4 that were IDH1-mutant and ATRX-lost were found in the donors. Remarks on this clone: Its antigen is not identified.

This rearrangement joins TRBV10-3 to TRBJ1-2; D remains unclear. Here the sequenced sample was PBMCs, taken from a glioma patient whose treatment included an IDH1 peptide vaccine. This receptor was taken from a man aged 25-40 years with glioma. The DNA of the CDR3 is TGTGCCATCAGTGAGTCGGACGGGGTATCCTATGGCTACACCTTC. Translated, it gives CAISESDGVSYGYTF.